Below are 18 T cell receptor beta chains sequenced from a single sample in a study of T-cell memory formation after mild COVID-19. Each CDR3 protein is one row after TCRdb ran MiXCR on the 5' RACE reads. The sample has more than 350,000 distinct CDR3 sequences, roughly 15% seen once; the top ten hold roughly 21%. The sequenced sample was PBMCs or a T cell subset sorted from them (not recorded which). The receptors derive from a man younger than 35 who had mild COVID-19 (a few samples of this study predate the infection). Cell type and time point are not known.

The chain has TRBV7-2 and TRBJ2-3; 9 nucleotides line up with TRBD2. This CDR3 has 15 amino acids. Unmatched junction bases numbered 13, after V lost 7 bases and J lost 8 bases. The germline gives CDR1 SGHTA, CDR2 FQGNSA. CDR3 region: CASTPETSGIGTQYF. As DNA, the CDR3 is TGTGCCAGCACGCCTGAGACTAGCGGTATCGGTACGCAGTATTTT.

The chain joins TRBV28 to TRBJ2-1; D tentatively fits TRBD1 or TRBD2 (5 bases each). This CDR3 is 13 amino acids long. Trimming left V 9 bases short and J 7 bases short, with 16 bases between. Looked up from germline, CDR1 is MDHEN and CDR2 is SYDVKM. CDR3 coding DNA: TGTGCCAGTACCCCGGGGCAGCGGAATGAGCAGTTCTTC. Translation gives CASTPGQRNEQFF.

The rearrangement links TRBV4-2 to TRBJ2-6; unclear D gene. Trimming stripped 0 bases from V and 0 bases from J, with 6 bases between. CDR3 length equals 16 residues. Germline CDR1 LGHNA, CDR2 YNFKEQ. The CDR3 region is CASSQDPHSGANVLTF. CDR3 bases: TGTGCCAGCAGCCAAGATCCACACTCTGGGGCCAACGTCCTGACTTTC.

This CDR3 reads CASSRTVMNTEAFF. The CDR3 DNA is TGCGCCAGCAGCAGGACAGTCATGAACACTGAAGCTTTCTTT. The chain uses TRBV5-1 and TRBJ1-1; TRBD1 is a possible D gene (6 bases). V was clipped by 4 bases and J by 0 bases, with 10 bases between them. Germline V CDR1 and CDR2: SGHRS, YFSETQ. The CDR3 totals 14 residues. Looking up the rest from reference TRBV5-1 and TRBJ1-1 gives the full variable domain: KAGVTQTPRYLIKTRGQQVTLSCSPISGHRSVSWYQQTPGQGLQFLFEYFSETQRNKGNFPGRFSGRQFSNSRSEMNVSTLELGDSALYLCASSRTVMNTEAFFGQGTRLTVV.

The V call is TRBV6-2 or TRBV6-3, the J call TRBJ2-7; TRBD1 matches 8 bases. V trimming: 4 bases; J trimming: 3 bases; junction bases outside the gene matches: 2. Per the germline V gene, CDR1 is MNHEY and CDR2 is SVGEGT. This CDR3 is 13 amino acids long. The CDR3 DNA is TGTGCCAGCAGTTCGACAGGGGTCTACGAGCAGTACTTC. It codes for CASSSTGVYEQYF.

The chain has TRBV9 and TRBJ2-4; possible D gene TRBD1, 7 bases. V was trimmed by 0 bases and J by 8 bases, leaving 12 bases between them. This CDR3 region has 14 residues. Germline V gene data show CDR1 as SGDLS and CDR2 as YYNGEE. The CDR3 DNA is TGTGCCAGCAGCGTAGCAGGGGGGACGGACATTCAGTACTTC. Its translation is CASSVAGGTDIQYF.

This clonotype turned up a few times. V gene TRBV5-1 combines with J gene TRBJ2-3; 9 bases fit TRBD1. V was clipped by 6 bases and J by 2 bases; unmatched bases: 7. CDR3 length: 15 amino acids. Germline V gene lookup returns CDR1 SGHRS and CDR2 YFSETQ. CDR3 protein: CASTLGTGPTDTQYF. CDR3 DNA: TGCGCCAGCACGCTAGGGACAGGGCCCACAGATACGCAGTATTTT.

The rearrangement joins TRBV11-3 to TRBJ2-1; TRBD1 might be the D (5 bases). The germline V gene has CDR1 SGHNT and CDR2 YENEEA. V was clipped by 5 bases and J by 7 bases, with 15 bases between them. The CDR3 spans 14 residues. CDR3 DNA: TGTGCCAGCAGCGGGGCAGATCAGTCGAATGAGCAGTTCTTC. This encodes CASSGADQSNEQFF.

This clonotype showed up just a few times. The rearrangement links TRBV5-1 to TRBJ2-5, with D possibly being TRBD1 (5 bases). Trimming stripped 1 base from V and 1 base from J, with 11 bases between. The germline V gene has CDR1 SGHRS and CDR2 YFSETQ. The CDR3 covers 15 residues. CDR3 DNA sequence: TGCGCCAGCAGCTTGCCGGACAACACCCAAGAGACCCAGTACTTC. As protein: CASSLPDNTQETQYF.

The gene calls are TRBV5-4 and TRBJ2-7; perhaps TRBD1 as D (5 bases). V was shortened by 0 bases and J by 0 bases, with 19 bases between the two germline ends. The germline gives CDR1 SGHNT, CDR2 YYREEE (reference sequence). The length of the CDR3 is 18 residues. CDR3 residues: CASSLEVGRAKASYEQYF. CDR3 DNA sequence: TGTGCCAGCAGCTTGGAGGTTGGCAGGGCGAAAGCCTCCTACGAGCAGTACTTC.

This clonotype was detected a few times. V is TRBV5-1 and J is TRBJ2-5; a weak D match, TRBD2 (7 bases). Germline CDR1 and CDR2: SGHRS and YFSETQ. V was pared by 2 bases and J by 1 base, with 15 bases between. This CDR3 is 16 amino acids long. CDR3 amino acids: CASSFDRGAPQETQYF. In DNA form, the CDR3 reads TGCGCCAGCAGCTTCGACCGGGGGGCGCCCCAAGAGACCCAGTACTTC. Full variable domain (rest looked up from reference TRBV5-1 and TRBJ2-5): KAGVTQTPRYLIKTRGQQVTLSCSPISGHRSVSWYQQTPGQGLQFLFEYFSETQRNKGNFPGRFSGRQFSNSRSEMNVSTLELGDSALYLCASSFDRGAPQETQYFGPGTRLLVL.

The chain couples TRBV4-1 to TRBJ2-5, with D perhaps TRBD2 (5 bases). The V and J ends lost 0 bases and 5 bases respectively, with 10 bases between them. This CDR3 comprises 14 residues. The germline CDR1 and CDR2 sequences are MGHRA and YSYEKL. The DNA of the CDR3 is TGCGCCAGCAGCCAAGAAATAATAGCGGAGACCCAGTACTTC. Its translation: CASSQEIIAETQYF.

The chain has TRBV6-2 or TRBV6-3 and TRBJ2-2; 10 bases line up with TRBD2. The CDR3 runs 16 residues. Germline-derived CDR1 and CDR2 are MNHEY and SVGEGT. Trimming removed 4 bases from V and 2 bases from J; junction bases left unmatched: 4. The CDR3 loop is CASSSSSGSNTGELFF. The CDR3 nucleotides read TGTGCCAGCAGTTCGTCTAGCGGGAGTAACACCGGGGAGCTGTTTTTT.

In its sample, this clonotype was seen a few times. This chain links TRBV11-2 with TRBJ1-2; D may be TRBD1 (5 bases). Germline-derived CDR1 and CDR2 are SGHAT and FQNNGV. The CDR3 spans 12 residues. V was clipped by 4 bases and J by 6 bases, with 9 bases between them. CDR3 DNA: TGTGCCAGCAGCTGGCGGGGGGATGGCTACACCTTC. Protein sequence: CASSWRGDGYTF.

This clonotype turned up a few times. J is TRBJ2-7 and V is TRBV7-9; TRBD2 aligns across 9 bases. The junction had 2 bases not matched to a gene; V was cut back by 3 bases and J by 2 bases. Germline lookup yields CDR1 SEHNR and CDR2 FQNEAQ (reference sequence). The CDR3 spans 14 residues. The CDR3 coding sequence is TGTGCCAGCAGCTTGCGGGGGGGCACCTACGAGCAGTACTTC. As protein: CASSLRGGTYEQYF.

Ten or more counts support this clonotype. Written as DNA, the CDR3 is TGTGCCAGCAGCCCCGGGTCTGACGGTAGAGCGGCTTTCTTT. This gives the protein CASSPGSDGRAAFF. The chain carries TRBV3-1 and TRBJ1-1; no firm D call. The CDR3 has 14 amino acids. From germline, CDR1 is LGHDT and CDR2 YNNKEL (reference sequence). Trimming shortened V by 4 bases and J by 11 bases, and 20 bases separated the two germline ends.

The V gene is TRBV4-3, the J gene TRBJ1-5, with unresolved D. The CDR3 runs to 13 residues. V was pared by 1 base and J by 8 bases, with 9 bases between. Germline values: CDR1 LGHNA, CDR2 YSLEER. Here the CDR3 reads CASSQGYLEPQHF. The CDR3 region has the DNA TGCGCCAGCAGCCAAGGGTATCTCGAGCCCCAGCATTTT.

V and J are TRBV7-3 and TRBJ2-5; 9 bases fit TRBD2. Germline V gene sequence: CDR1 SGHTA, CDR2 FQGTGA. J gave up 3 bases and V 5 bases, and 7 bases lay outside the gene matches. The CDR3 length is 15 residues. In DNA form, the CDR3 reads TGTGCCAGCAGCAGAGCGGGGGGCCGAGAAGAGACCCAGTACTTC. Protein sequence: CASSRAGGREETQYF. Combining the CDR3 with reference TRBV7-3 and TRBJ2-5 gives the whole variable domain GAGVSQTPSNKVTEKGKYVELRCDPISGHTALYWYRQSLGQGPEFLIYFQGTGAADDSGLPNDRFFAVRPEGSVSTLKIQRTERGDSAVYLCASSRAGGREETQYFGPGTRLLVL.